The T cell receptor beta chain described here comes from a study of low-dose radiotherapy and immunotherapy resistance in tumors. Time point here: before trial treatment. Trimming took off 4 bases at V and 0 bases at J, with 7 bases between the two ends. Germline V lookup: CDR1 SGHTA, CDR2 FQGNSA. CDR3 size: 14 residues. TRAV- and TRBV-specific primers, spanning alpha and beta chains, primed first-strand cDNA. The authors ran approximately 20 PCR cycles to amplify TCRs with a constant-region primer and V-primer adapter. TCRdb re-analysed the reads in MiXCR, keeping a single row per CDR3 protein. The data contain tens of thousands of distinct CDR3 sequences, roughly a sixth of them singletons. This clonotype was counted ten times or more.

V gene TRBV7-2 combines with J gene TRBJ1-3; weak D call: TRBD1 (5 bases). Sample: PBMCs, taken before treatment. This clonotype was sampled from a male donor with prostate cancer. CDR3 in DNA: TGTGCCAGCAGCTCGACAGTCTCTGGAAACACCATATATTTT. Its protein product is CASSSTVSGNTIYF.